This T cell receptor beta chain was sequenced during a study of blood T cell repertoires in COVID-19. Trimming left V 3 bases short and J 2 bases short, with 7 bases between. The CDR3 is made up of 13 amino acids. Sequencing used immunoSEQ multiplex PCR; TCRdb keeps in-frame clones, though not all of them. The sample yields 200,000 to 250,000 clones, around 92% seen once. The sequence was obtained from a man aged 25 to 40 with acute or convalescent COVID-19. The sequenced sample consisted of peripheral blood. The rearrangement uses TRBV12-3 or TRBV12-4 and TRBJ1-1; D remains ambiguous. The CDR3 sequence is CASSFYLNTEAFF. The DNA for the CDR3 is TGTGCCAGCAGTTTTTACTTAAACACTGAAGCTTTCTTT.